The text below deals with one T cell receptor (beta chain). Its antigen is still unknown. It has no much larger one-base neighbor in the sample; base qualities were not kept. The data were obtained in a study of cytomegalovirus exposure and HLA in healthy donors (dated by TCRdb to about 2017). Regarding the study in general: An earlier analysis of roughly 570 of the donors reported approximately 260 Gb of sequence data and about 120 million unique TCR beta sequences obtained from roughly 170 million T cells. About 280 gigabases of sequencing data and tens of millions of unique TCR sequences made up an early release that covered approximately 700 HLA-typed donors. Among the 398 genotyped donors, more than 70% belonged to the genetic ancestry cluster associated with self-reported Caucasian donors. The aim of the study was to test whether cataloging public T cell receptors could identify signatures of past pathogen exposure. Using immunosequencing, the study profiled T cell repertoires from around 680 subjects and related those repertoires to cytomegalovirus serostatus. A separate validation cohort of 100 to 150 different subjects was used in addition to the roughly 720-subject first cohort. The study combined high-throughput TCR immunosequencing, statistical association of individual TCRs with disease status, and machine learning to predict cytomegalovirus infection status. To study patterns of TCR occurrence, a later analysis re-analyzed previously published TCR beta repertoires from 550 to 800 donors and added high-resolution HLA genotyping. The later analysis used no new phenotypic data to find candidate immune exposures, relying instead on TCR beta sequences and their occurrence across donors. An earlier analysis of roughly 580 of the donors used high-throughput TCR beta sequencing to judge whether each TCR beta V gene segment behaved as functional or pseudogenic. Donor age, sex, ethnicity and CMV serostatus were compiled together with the repertoire data. A later genetic analysis took genome-wide SNP genotypes for about 55% of the 666 donors and used that subset as a discovery cohort. All discovery cohort repertoires had been generated using a single sequencing platform. HLA typing included class I and class II loci at four-digit resolution. The number of typed donors differed by locus: 629-630 for A, B, C, DRB1 and DQB1; 500 to 550 for DQA1; around 580 for DPA1; and approximately 450 for DPB1. Five DR-DQ haplotypes were treated as single units for association and clustering because of strong linkage in the cohort. Among around 400 genotyped donors of the cohort, an average of around 220,000 unique TCR beta nucleotide sequences was sequenced per donor, of which about 19% were non-productive.

Summary of the overall study and its limitations: Because HLA typing was unavailable for some donors at each locus, only the typed subset was used in association tests. In vitro tests confirmed that a few of the cytomegalovirus-associated TCR beta chains recognize cytomegalovirus antigens. The 87-base-pair reads could not distinguish some IMGT-functional V segments, including TRBV6-2 and TRBV6-3, so those segments were excluded. A further reported finding was that TCR beta sequences accurately predicted the HLA-A and HLA-B alleles for most subjects in the first cohort. In an earlier analysis of around 600 of the donors, most TCR beta V segments were observed in productive rearrangements about 87% or about 30% of the time, broadly matching IMGT annotations. In both the original and validation cohorts, the classifier was reported to diagnose cytomegalovirus status with high specificity and sensitivity. Most CMV-associated TCR beta chains appeared to be HLA-restricted in a later analysis, and the HLA associations seemed to be driven largely by CMV exposure. In a later analysis, the rate of TCR association differed among HLA loci, with DRB1 alleles having the most associated TCRs and HLA-C alleles having the fewest. In a later analysis, 16,951 TCR beta sequences were associated with specific HLA alleles at a false discovery rate of 0.05. V-gene and J-gene trimming of TCR beta chains was associated with a missense DCLRE1C variant in a later genetic analysis, and the association was replicated in an independent cohort. A later genetic analysis reported fewer N-insertions in productive TCRs among donors in an Asian-associated ancestry cluster than the approximately 670-donor mean. It was suggested by the authors that the approach could potentially be generalized to other disease states and immunological phenotypes. A total of fewer than 200 TCR beta chains were listed by the study as associated with cytomegalovirus. CMV serostatus was the only immune exposure information available for the cohort. A later analysis found that HLA-associated TCR beta chains were more clonally expanded and had lower generation probabilities than equally common non-associated chains. Across donors, most TCR sequences were observed very rarely, whereas some public TCRs were present in many individuals. Sequencing depth was assumed to be roughly uniform across donors in the presence/absence analyses, though that assumption may not hold. Assigning TCR associations to individual alleles was difficult when HLA alleles, especially DR and DQ, strongly co-occurred. This cohort had only TCR beta chains sequenced, and the lack of alpha or paired-chain data limited which features could be detected. Linkage disequilibrium might explain the correlated functional status among segregating V segments, but an unknown experimental factor could not be ruled out. In a later analysis, several top co-occurrence clusters were reported to appear linked to parvovirus B19, influenza, CMV and Epstein-Barr virus. A group of highly shared sequence variants was considered likely to be a technical artifact of the sequencing pipeline. Because counts were too low, around 17 rarely observed V segments, including chromosome 9 orphons, were left out of the earlier analysis of some 640 of the donors.

The cohort was made up of approximately 670 healthy bone marrow donors. All cohort members were sampled while nominally healthy, although unrecorded immune exposures were likely present. The donor was CMV seronegative and belonged to the group of 350 or so seronegative cohort members. A peripheral blood sample was collected from each donor, and TCR beta sequencing was performed on peripheral blood mononuclear cells. The Qiagen DNeasy Blood Extraction Kit was used to extract genomic DNA from the blood cell samples. The germline V gene sets CDR1 to SGHDT and CDR2 to YYEEEE. The CDR3, from cysteine to phenylalanine, totals 17 residues. The kept DNA is CDR3 alone, 51 bases in frame from the first base. The germline V end is reduced by 3 bases and the J end by 3 bases; junction bases left unmatched: 10. Receptors were amplified or captured by the immunoSEQ multiplex PCR assay. For the multiplex PCR, a mixture combining 60 forward primers for TCR Vbeta segments and 13 reverse primers for TCR Jbeta segments was used. The CDR3 region of rearranged TCR beta genes was amplified from genomic DNA by a multiplex PCR assay. On the Illumina HiSeq System, the amplified TCR beta libraries were sequenced as 87-base-pair reads. For the original study's pipeline: In a later analysis, some 80 million unique TCR beta chains were counted across the roughly 670 repertoires, and roughly 11 million of these chains were shared by at least two donors. To remove PCR and sequencing errors, raw reads were error-corrected and collapsed into unique sequences using a nearest-neighbor algorithm that merged closely related sequences. To assign V, D and J gene segments, CDR3 sequences were aligned to IMGT reference sequences. For a sequence to be retained, a match of at least six nucleotides was required to both a V gene segment and a J gene segment. A rearrangement counted as productive if the CDR3 had no stop codons and remained in frame with V and J, and every other rearrangement counted as non-productive. CDR3 was defined according to IMGT convention as the region running from the second conserved V-encoded cysteine to the conserved J-encoded phenylalanine. Sequences without an unambiguous match to a single V gene segment were excluded from the earlier analysis of several hundred of the donors. In an earlier analysis of around 590 of the donors, a V segment was called functional when productive rearrangements were above 56.7%, and segregating when the standard deviation between donors exceeded 5%. A statistical classification framework was built to diagnose cytomegalovirus status from the catalog of TCR beta chain sequences. In a later analysis, TCR nucleotide sequences were compared against IMGT/GENE-DB human TR gene sequences so that V and J genes could be assigned. A later analysis assigned CDR3 sequences and most-parsimonious VDJ recombination scenarios with the TCRdist pipeline. In a later analysis, each TCR beta chain was defined by its CDR3 amino acid sequence together with its V-gene family, and reads without a unique V-gene family were excluded. A later analysis removed 450 to 600 highly shared, low-generation-probability nucleotide sequences to deal with suspected cross-contamination and a sequencing artifact. A later analysis calculated a clonal expansion index for each public chain from normalized within-repertoire ranks of inferred template counts. In a later analysis, generation probabilities were computed with a VDJ recombination model fitted to out-of-frame rearrangements, and the resulting probabilities were checked against IGoR. A later analysis scored TCR-TCR, TCR-HLA and TCR-CMV co-occurrence with hypergeometric tests, applying a repertoire-size bias correction to TCR pairs. A later analysis estimated false discovery rates by permuting HLA or CMV assignments 20 times. A later analysis grouped co-occurring TCRs with DBSCAN, adding TCRdist sequence similarity when clustering within HLA-allele-positive subsets. Repertoires with fewer than 30,000 or more than 120,000 public chains were left out of co-occurrence clustering, as were about 5 repertoires with anomalous nucleotide sharing. The clones in this table, taken by TCRdb from immuneACCESS, are in-frame only. Not every clone is retained; where verified, under half of the shortfall comes from an unresolved V gene, and the cause of the rest is unknown. Clone size and the V and J calls come from that table; the DNA yielded D and trimming. This sample lists around 140,000 clones; roughly 79% were detected once. The top ten clonotypes cover roughly 1.5% of the sample.

Source material: PBMCs. The receptor comes from a woman under 30 in good health and CMV-seronegative. The chain is made from TRBV5-6 and TRBJ1-5; TRBD1 aligns with 9 central bases. Here the CDR3 is given as CASSSMRQGGINQPQHF. The DNA is as follows: TGTGCCAGCAGCTCTATGCGACAGGGGGGCATCAATCAGCCCCAGCATTTT.